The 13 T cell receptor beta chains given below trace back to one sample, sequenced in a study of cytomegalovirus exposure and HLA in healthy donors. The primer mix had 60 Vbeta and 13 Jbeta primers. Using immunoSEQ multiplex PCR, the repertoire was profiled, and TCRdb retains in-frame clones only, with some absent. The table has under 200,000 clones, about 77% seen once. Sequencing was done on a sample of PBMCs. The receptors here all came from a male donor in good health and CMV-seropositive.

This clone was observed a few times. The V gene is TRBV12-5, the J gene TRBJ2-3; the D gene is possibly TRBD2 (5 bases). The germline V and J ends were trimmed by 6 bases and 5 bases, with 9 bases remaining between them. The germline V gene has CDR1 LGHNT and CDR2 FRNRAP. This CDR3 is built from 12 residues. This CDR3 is CASGQRLDTQYF. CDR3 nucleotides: TGTGCTAGTGGCCAGCGGTTAGATACGCAGTATTTT.

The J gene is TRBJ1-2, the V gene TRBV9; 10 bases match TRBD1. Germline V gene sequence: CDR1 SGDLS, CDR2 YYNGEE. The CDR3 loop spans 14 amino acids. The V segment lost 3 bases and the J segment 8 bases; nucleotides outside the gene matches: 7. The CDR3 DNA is TGTGCCAGCAGCGCCAGACAGGGGGCGGGGGGCTACACCTTC. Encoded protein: CASSARQGAGGYTF. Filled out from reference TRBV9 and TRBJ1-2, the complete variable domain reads DSGVTQTPKHLITATGQRVTLRCSPRSGDLSVYWYQQSLDQGLQFLIQYYNGEERAKGNILERFSAQQFPDLHSELNLSSLELGDSALYFCASSARQGAGGYTFGSGTRLTVV.

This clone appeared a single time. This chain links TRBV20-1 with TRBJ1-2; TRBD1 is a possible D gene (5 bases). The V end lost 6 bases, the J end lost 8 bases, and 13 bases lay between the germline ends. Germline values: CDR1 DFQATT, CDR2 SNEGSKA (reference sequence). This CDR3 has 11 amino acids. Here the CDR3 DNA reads TGCAGTGCCCTCGGGGGAGGGGGCTACACCTTC. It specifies CSALGGGGYTF.

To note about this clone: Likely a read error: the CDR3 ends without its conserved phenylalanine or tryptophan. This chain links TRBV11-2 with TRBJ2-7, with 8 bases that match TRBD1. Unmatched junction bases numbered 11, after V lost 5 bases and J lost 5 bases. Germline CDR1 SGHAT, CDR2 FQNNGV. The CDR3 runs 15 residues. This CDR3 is CASSPQGALRHEQYS. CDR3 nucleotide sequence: TGTGCCAGCAGCCCGCAGGGGGCCCTCCGCCACGAGCAGTACTCC.

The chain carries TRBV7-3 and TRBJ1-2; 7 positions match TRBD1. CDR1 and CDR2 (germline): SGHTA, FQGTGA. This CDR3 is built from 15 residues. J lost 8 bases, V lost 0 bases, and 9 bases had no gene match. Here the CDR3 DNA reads TGTGCCAGCAGCTTAACCACAGGGGCCTCGGCGGGCTACACCTTC. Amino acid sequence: CASSLTTGASAGYTF. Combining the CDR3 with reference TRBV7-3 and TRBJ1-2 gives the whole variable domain GAGVSQTPSNKVTEKGKYVELRCDPISGHTALYWYRQSLGQGPEFLIYFQGTGAADDSGLPNDRFFAVRPEGSVSTLKIQRTERGDSAVYLCASSLTTGASAGYTFGSGTRLTVV.

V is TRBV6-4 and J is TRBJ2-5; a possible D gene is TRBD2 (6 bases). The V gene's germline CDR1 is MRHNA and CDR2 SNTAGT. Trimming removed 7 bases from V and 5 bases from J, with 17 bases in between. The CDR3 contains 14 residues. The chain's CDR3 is CASMGLAGGETQYF. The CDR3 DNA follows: TGTGCCAGCATGGGGCTAGCTGGGGGGGAGACCCAGTACTTC.

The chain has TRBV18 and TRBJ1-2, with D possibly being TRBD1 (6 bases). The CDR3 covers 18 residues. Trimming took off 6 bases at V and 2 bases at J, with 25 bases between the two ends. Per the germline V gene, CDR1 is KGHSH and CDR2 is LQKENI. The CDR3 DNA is TGTGCCAGCTCGCCTATTCCTACATCGGGACATGTAAACTATGGCTACACCTTC. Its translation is CASSPIPTSGHVNYGYTF.

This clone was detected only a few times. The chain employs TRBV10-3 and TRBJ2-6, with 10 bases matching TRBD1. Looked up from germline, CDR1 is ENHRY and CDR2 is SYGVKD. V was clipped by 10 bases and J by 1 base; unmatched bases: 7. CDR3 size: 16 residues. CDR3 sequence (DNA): TGTGCCACCCGGACAGGGGGTCCTTCTGGGGCCAACGTCCTGACTTTC. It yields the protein CATRTGGPSGANVLTF.

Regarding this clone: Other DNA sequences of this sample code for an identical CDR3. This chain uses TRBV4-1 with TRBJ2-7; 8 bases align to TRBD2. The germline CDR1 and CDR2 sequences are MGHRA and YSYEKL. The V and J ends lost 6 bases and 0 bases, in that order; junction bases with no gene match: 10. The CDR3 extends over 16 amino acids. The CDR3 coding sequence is TGCGCCAGCAGGGGATTAGCGGGGTTTTCCTCCTACGAGCAGTACTTC. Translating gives CASRGLAGFSSYEQYF.

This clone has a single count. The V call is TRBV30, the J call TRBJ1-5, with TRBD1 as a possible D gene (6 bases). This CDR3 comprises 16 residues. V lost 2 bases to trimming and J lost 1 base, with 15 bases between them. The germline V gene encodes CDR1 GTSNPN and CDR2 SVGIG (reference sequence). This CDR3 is CAWSSQGQRSNQPQHF. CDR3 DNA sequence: TGTGCCTGGAGTAGTCAGGGGCAAAGGAGCAATCAGCCCCAGCATTTT.

Here the CDR3 reads CSVEGAGETQYF. In DNA form, the CDR3 reads TGCAGCGTTGAAGGAGCGGGCGAGACCCAGTACTTC. The chain combines TRBV29-1 with TRBJ2-5, with D possibly matching TRBD2 (6 bases). CDR3 length: 12 residues. Germline CDR1 is SQVTM and CDR2 is ANQGSEA. V lost 1 base and J lost 5, with 8 bases in between.

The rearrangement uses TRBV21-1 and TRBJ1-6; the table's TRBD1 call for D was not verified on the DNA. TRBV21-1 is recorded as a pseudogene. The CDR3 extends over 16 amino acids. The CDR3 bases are TGTGCCAGCAGCAAGGGTGGGAGTGGGACAAATTCACCCCTCCACTTT. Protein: CASSKGGSGTNSPLHF.

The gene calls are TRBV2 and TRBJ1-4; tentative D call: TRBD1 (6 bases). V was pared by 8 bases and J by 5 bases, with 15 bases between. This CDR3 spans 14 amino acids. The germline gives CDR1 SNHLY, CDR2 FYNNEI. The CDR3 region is CASGGAGGNEKLFF. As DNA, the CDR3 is TGTGCCAGCGGGGGGGCCGGGGGAAATGAAAAACTGTTTTTT.